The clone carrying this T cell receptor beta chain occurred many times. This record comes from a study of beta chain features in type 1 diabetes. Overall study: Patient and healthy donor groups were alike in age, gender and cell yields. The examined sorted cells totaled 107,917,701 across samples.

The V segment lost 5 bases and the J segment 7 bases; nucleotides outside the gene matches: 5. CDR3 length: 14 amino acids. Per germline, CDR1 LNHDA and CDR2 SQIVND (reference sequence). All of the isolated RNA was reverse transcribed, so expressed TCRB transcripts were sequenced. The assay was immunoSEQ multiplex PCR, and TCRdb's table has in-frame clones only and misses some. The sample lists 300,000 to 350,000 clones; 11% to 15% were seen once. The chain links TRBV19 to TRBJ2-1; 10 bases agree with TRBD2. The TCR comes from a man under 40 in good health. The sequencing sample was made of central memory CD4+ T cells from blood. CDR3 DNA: TGTGCCAGTAGTTCTCTAGCGGGAGTGAATGAGCAGTTCTTC. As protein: CASSSLAGVNEQFF.